A single sample is the source of the 27 T cell receptor beta chains below, sequenced in a study of blood T cell repertoires in COVID-19. This table comes from immunoSEQ multiplex PCR, and its TCRdb copy is limited to in-frame clones, with some not included. The sample gives 330,000 or so clones, roughly 87% of which show up once; just over 9.5% is in the top ten. Sample: peripheral blood. The receptors were gathered from a man in his thirties or forties with COVID-19, enrolled during active disease.

Details on this clone: This sample also contains other DNA sequences that code for the same CDR3. V is TRBV12-3 or TRBV12-4 and J is TRBJ1-2; 10 bases are a match to TRBD1. CDR3 length equals 12 residues. Unmatched junction bases numbered 5, after V lost 5 bases and J lost 11 bases. Here the CDR3 reads CASSDRDRGYTF. The CDR3 nucleotides are TGTGCCAGCAGTGACCGGGACAGGGGTTACACCTTC.

The chain has TRBV27 and TRBJ1-1; possibly TRBD1 for D (5 bases). V was trimmed by 1 base and J by 1 base, leaving 13 bases between them. CDR1 is MNHEY and CDR2 is SMNVEV in the germline V gene (reference sequence). The CDR3 has 16 amino acids. The CDR3: CASSLFRAGPNTEAFF. CDR3 bases: TGTGCCAGCAGTTTATTTAGGGCAGGGCCGAACACTGAAGCTTTCTTT.

The CDR3, as DNA: TGTGCCAGCAGTCCGACATGGGACAGGAAGGATGAAAAACTGTTTTTT. It translates to CASSPTWDRKDEKLFF. The chain links TRBV25-1 to TRBJ1-4; 8 bases line up with TRBD1. Unmatched junction bases numbered 11, after V lost 5 bases and J lost 6 bases. Looked up from germline, CDR1 is MGHDK and CDR2 is SYGVNS. The CDR3 is made up of 16 amino acids. The variable domain in full, with the rest retrieved from reference TRBV25-1 and TRBJ1-4, is EADIYQTPRYLVIGTGKKITLECSQTMGHDKMYWYQQDPGMELHLIHYSYGVNSTEKGDLSSESTVSRIRTEHFPLTLESARPSHTSQYLCASSPTWDRKDEKLFFGSGTQLSVL.

The chain is built from TRBV4-1 and TRBJ2-7; 9 nucleotides match TRBD1. The germline V gene encodes CDR1 MGHRA and CDR2 YSYEKL. V dropped 4 bases and J dropped 2; count of bases not matched to a gene: 9. The CDR3 extends over 16 amino acids. The CDR3 loop is CASSPRLGQGTYEQYF. The CDR3 region has the DNA TGCGCCAGCAGCCCCCGCCTAGGACAGGGGACCTACGAGCAGTACTTC.

The V and J genes are TRBV6-2 or TRBV6-3 and TRBJ2-6; tentatively, D is TRBD2 (6 bases). In germline, CDR1 is MNHEY, CDR2 SVGEGT. The CDR3 totals 18 residues. Trimming stripped 5 bases from V and 0 bases from J, with 17 bases between. Here the CDR3 DNA reads TGTGCCAGCAGTCTGCGGGACTCCACGGGCTCTGGGGCCAACGTCCTGACTTTC. Translated: CASSLRDSTGSGANVLTF.

The rearrangement uses TRBV6-6 and TRBJ2-7; D is unclear. Trimming cost V 8 bases and J 5 bases, with 4 bases left between them. The CDR3 extends over 9 amino acids. Per the germline V gene, CDR1 is MNHNY and CDR2 is SVGAGI (reference sequence). This CDR3 is CASGHEQYF. The CDR3 nucleotides read TGTGCCAGCGGCCACGAGCAGTACTTC.

This sequence joins TRBV9 and TRBJ2-3; a possible D gene is TRBD1 (6 bases). V was shortened by 0 bases and J by 2 bases, with 13 bases between the two germline ends. CDR3 length equals 16 residues. Germline CDR1 SGDLS, CDR2 YYNGEE. The CDR3 nucleotides are TGTGCCAGCAGCGTAGAAGGGGGTTTCGACACAGATACGCAGTATTTT. Translation: CASSVEGGFDTDTQYF.

This clone was detected once. The chain joins TRBV30 to TRBJ1-1, with a possible D match to TRBD1 (6 bases). The V end was cut by 4 bases, the J end by 4 bases, with 13 bases between. Per germline, CDR1 GTSNPN and CDR2 SVGIG (reference sequence). The CDR3 runs 13 residues. The CDR3 region is CAWNRVGATEAFF. The CDR3 region has the DNA TGTGCCTGGAACAGGGTGGGGGCCACTGAAGCTTTCTTT. The full variable domain, with the rest looked up from reference TRBV30 and TRBJ1-1, is SQTIHQWPATLVQPVGSPLSLECTVEGTSNPNLYWYRQAAGRGLQLLFYSVGIGQISSEVPQNLSASRPQDRQFILSSKKLLLSDSGFYLCAWNRVGATEAFFGQGTRLTVV.

This clone has only one observation. V gene TRBV19 combines with J gene TRBJ2-1; 7 nucleotides agree with TRBD2. Germline assignment: CDR1 LNHDA and CDR2 SQIVND (reference sequence). The ends lost 1 base at V and 5 bases at J; junction bases unmatched: 8. The CDR3 runs 16 residues. The CDR3 region is CASSIVGGGPDNEQFF. The CDR3 DNA sequence: TGTGCCAGTAGTATAGTGGGGGGAGGGCCGGACAATGAGCAGTTCTTC.

The chain recombines TRBV9 with TRBJ2-3, with 12 bases lining up with TRBD2. This CDR3 has 16 amino acids. Germline CDR1 is SGDLS and CDR2 is YYNGEE. Trimming cost V 2 bases and J 1 base; bases outside gene matches: 2. The CDR3 loop is CASSVASGGGTDTQYF. The CDR3 bases are TGTGCCAGCAGCGTGGCTAGCGGGGGGGGCACAGATACGCAGTATTTT.

This chain uses TRBV29-1 with TRBJ2-2; 7 nucleotides line up with TRBD1. Germline V gene data show CDR1 as SQVTM and CDR2 as ANQGSEA. The CDR3 covers 14 residues. Trimming removed 4 bases from V and 1 base from J; junction bases left unmatched: 3. CDR3 sequence reads: CSVGGGWNTGELFF. CDR3 sequence (DNA): TGCAGCGTTGGAGGGGGCTGGAACACCGGGGAGCTGTTTTTT.

The chain carries TRBV9 and TRBJ1-3; D unclear. The CDR3 sequence is 14 residues long. Trimming took 2 bases from V and 1 from J, leaving 7 bases between them. Germline CDR1 reads SGDLS; CDR2 reads YYNGEE. CDR3 amino acids: CASSVSPSGNTIYF. The CDR3 DNA is TGTGCCAGCAGCGTTAGTCCTTCTGGAAACACCATATATTTT.

Comments on this clone: In the same sample, other DNA sequences code for this CDR3. V is TRBV5-1 and J is TRBJ1-2; 7 bases agree with TRBD1. The CDR3 runs to 14 residues. After removal of 0 bases from V and 2 bases from J, the junction contained 1 base not matched to a gene. Germline lookup yields CDR1 SGHRS and CDR2 YFSETQ. CDR3 DNA: TGCGCCAGCAGCTTGGGACAGGGAAACTATGGCTACACCTTC. This sequence encodes CASSLGQGNYGYTF.

This clone was observed a single time. The chain has TRBV7-2 and TRBJ2-2; TRBD2 aligns across 7 bases. Germline CDR1 reads SGHTA; CDR2 reads FQGNSA. Trimming at V came to 5 bases and at J to 0 bases, leaving 9 bases not matched to a gene. The CDR3 runs to 17 residues. Here the CDR3 DNA reads TGTGCCAGCAGCCCCGTTCGGAGCGGGGCGAACACCGGGGAGCTGTTTTTT. Amino acid sequence: CASSPVRSGANTGELFF. Full variable domain (outside the CDR3, taken from reference TRBV7-2 and TRBJ2-2): GAGVSQSPSNKVTEKGKDVELRCDPISGHTALYWYRQSLGQGLEFLIYFQGNSAPDKSGLPSDRFSAERTGGSVSTLTIQRTQQEDSAVYLCASSPVRSGANTGELFFGEGSRLTVL.

V is TRBV4-1 and J is TRBJ1-2; TRBD1 aligns across 9 bases. The CDR3 spans 17 residues. Germline CDR1 reads MGHRA; CDR2 reads YSYEKL. The V segment lost 0 bases and the J segment 2 bases; nucleotides outside the gene matches: 7. CDR3 in DNA: TGCGCCAGCAGCCAAGATCTGGGACAGGGTAGGAACTATGGCTACACCTTC. Protein sequence: CASSQDLGQGRNYGYTF.

The J gene is TRBJ2-1, the V gene TRBV11-2; D call uncertain. This CDR3 region has 12 residues. V was clipped by 1 base and J by 8 bases, with 6 bases between them. Germline-derived CDR1 and CDR2 are SGHAT and FQNNGV. This chain's CDR3 is CASSLVLYEQFF. DNA of the CDR3: TGTGCCAGCAGCTTAGTTCTGTATGAGCAGTTCTTC.

V gene TRBV5-5 combines with J gene TRBJ1-4, with TRBD1 identical over 10 bases. This CDR3 comprises 15 residues. Germline values: CDR1 SGHKS, CDR2 YYEKEE (reference sequence). V gave up 4 bases and J gave up 8 bases; unmatched junction bases: 8. The CDR3 loop reads CASSTGQGGYEKLFF. The CDR3 DNA reads as TGTGCCAGCAGCACCGGACAGGGGGGATACGAAAAACTGTTTTTT.

Notes on this clone: The same CDR3 can be traced to other DNA sequences in this sample. The chain joins TRBV19 to TRBJ1-5, with D unclear. Germline loops: CDR1 LNHDA, CDR2 SQIVND (reference sequence). The CDR3 loop spans 13 amino acids. V lost 3 bases and J lost 4, with 7 bases in between. The CDR3 protein is CASSIGGNQPQHF. The CDR3 bases are TGTGCCAGTAGTATTGGAGGAAATCAGCCCCAGCATTTT.

V usage is TRBV2 and J usage is TRBJ1-5; D is perhaps TRBD1 (5 bases). V was trimmed by 6 bases and J by 3 bases, leaving 18 bases between them. The CDR3 has 16 amino acids. Germline V gene data show CDR1 as SNHLY and CDR2 as FYNNEI. CDR3 in DNA: TGTGCCAGCAGCGGAGCCAGGGTTAGTTACAATCAGCCCCAGCATTTT. Translated: CASSGARVSYNQPQHF.

This CDR3 reads CATHGEASGGTEQYF. DNA for the CDR3: TGCGCCACTCACGGCGAGGCTAGCGGGGGAACCGAGCAGTACTTC. The chain is built from TRBV10-1 and TRBJ2-7; 10 positions match TRBD2. The junction had 15 bases not matched to a gene; V was cut back by 10 bases and J by 6 bases. CDR1 and CDR2 from the germline V gene are WNHNN and SYGVQD (reference sequence). The CDR3 is 15 residues long.

The chain links TRBV5-4 to TRBJ2-2; 11 bases align to TRBD1. The V segment lost 4 bases and the J segment 7 bases; nucleotides outside the gene matches: 6. CDR1 is SGHNT, CDR2 YYREEE, per germline (reference sequence). The length of the CDR3 is 15 residues. CDR3 coding DNA: TGTGCCAGCAGCCCGGACAGGGGGCGACACGGGGAGCTGTTTTTT. Its protein product is CASSPDRGRHGELFF.

J is TRBJ1-1 and V is TRBV3-1 (or the pseudogene TRBV3-2); D uncertain. The CDR3 spans 21 residues. Germline V lookup: CDR1 LGHDT, CDR2 YNNKEL (reference sequence). V dropped 3 bases and J dropped 4 bases, with 33 bases sitting between them. The CDR3 bases are TGTGCCAGCAGCCACTCATTGCCCAGAGGGAGGTATTGGGGTGTGAGCACTGAAGCTTTCTTT. It specifies CASSHSLPRGRYWGVSTEAFF.

This chain links TRBV29-1 with TRBJ1-2; 8 bases line up with TRBD1. The CDR3 loop spans 11 amino acids. The germline CDR1 and CDR2 sequences are SQVTM and ANQGSEA. V trimming: 5 bases; J trimming: 8 bases; junction bases outside the gene matches: 4. CDR3 region: CSVSGTGGYTF. The DNA of the CDR3 is TGCAGCGTTTCCGGGACAGGCGGCTACACCTTC.

V is TRBV5-1 and J is TRBJ2-4, with a tentative D call TRBD2 (5 bases). Germline V CDR1 and CDR2: SGHRS, YFSETQ. The CDR3 consists of 15 residues. Trimming shortened V by 2 bases and J by 7 bases, and 16 bases separated the two germline ends. The CDR3 is CASSLTGAEPNIQYF. The CDR3 region has the DNA TGCGCCAGCAGCTTAACCGGAGCGGAGCCGAACATTCAGTACTTC.

The CDR3 here is CASSLTTGRADTQYF. The CDR3 DNA sequence: TGCGCCAGCAGCTTGACTACAGGGAGGGCAGATACGCAGTATTTT. The chain carries TRBV5-1 and TRBJ2-3, with D possibly being TRBD2 (7 bases). This CDR3 has 15 amino acids. Trimming left V 1 base short and J 4 bases short, with 13 bases between. Germline CDR1 is SGHRS and CDR2 is YFSETQ.

This chain uses TRBV21-1 with TRBJ2-3; the DNA was not compared with TRBD2, the D call given in the table. TRBV21-1 is designated a pseudogene. This CDR3 is built from 16 residues. The CDR3 coding sequence is TGTGCCAGCAGCGTAAGACTAGCGGGGGGGCCAGATACGCAGTATTTT. Translation gives CASSVRLAGGPDTQYF.

The V call is TRBV3-1 (or the pseudogene TRBV3-2), the J call TRBJ2-7; 11 bases agree with TRBD1. The germline V gene has CDR1 LGHDT and CDR2 YNNKEL (reference sequence). V shed 4 bases and J 5 bases; nucleotides not matched to a gene: 7. This CDR3 comprises 15 residues. The CDR3: CASSLNGQGANEQYF. The CDR3 nucleotides are TGTGCCAGCAGCCTAAACGGACAGGGGGCTAACGAGCAGTACTTC.